The rows below give T cell receptor beta chains drawn from one sample of a study of blood T cell repertoires in COVID-19. TCRdb keeps only in-frame clones here, not all; method: immunoSEQ multiplex PCR. The profile shows about 240,000 clones, more than 75% of them singletons. Sequences were obtained from peripheral blood. All receptors come from a woman in her sixties or seventies with active or convalescent COVID-19. The CDR3 runs from the conserved cysteine through the conserved F or W. D genes are given only for firm matches. Size is stated for part of the rows, as once, few or many counts, or as a class when the clone is expanded.

j_call | d_call | v_call | clone_size | cdr3_nt | cdr3_aa
TRBJ1-1 | TRBD1 | TRBV7-6 | - | TGTGCCAGCAGCTTAGGAGCGGCAGGGGGAGCTTTCTTT | CASSLGAAGGAFF
TRBJ1-2 | - | TRBV28 | - | TGTGCCAGCAGTTTGATTCGGGGGGTGGGGGAGGGCTACACCTTC | CASSLIRGVGEGYTF
TRBJ1-3 | - | TRBV11-2 | once | TGTGCCAGCAGCTTAGCCTCACAGGTTCCTCTCTCTGGAAACACCATATATTTT | CASSLASQVPLSGNTIYF
TRBJ1-2 | - | TRBV6-5 | - | TGTGCCAGCAGTTACGGAGGTTCGTATGGCTACACCTTC | CASSYGGSYGYTF
TRBJ2-7 | TRBD2 | TRBV5-1 | - | TGCGCCAGCAGCGCAATTACTAGCGGGGGAAACGAGCAGTACTTC | CASSAITSGGNEQYF
TRBJ1-1 | - | TRBV12-3/TRBV12-4 | - | TGTGCCAGCAGTCCCCAGAGGACAATTAAAGCTTTCTTT | CASSPQRTIKAFF
TRBJ1-1 | TRBD1 | TRBV19 | - | TGTGCCAGTAGGGAACACGGCGGGACAGGGGGCAGGTGGAACACTGAAGCTTTCTTT | CASREHGGTGGRWNTEAFF
TRBJ2-3 | TRBD2 | TRBV9 | - | TGTGCCAGCAGCGTGACTAGCCCAGATACGCAGTATTTT | CASSVTSPDTQYF
TRBJ1-2 | TRBD1 | TRBV5-1 | few | TGCGCCAGCCGCCGGCGACAGGGTCTAGTTGGTGACTATGGCTACACCTTC | CASRRRQGLVGDYGYTF
TRBJ1-2 | - | TRBV18 | - | TGTGCCAGCTCACCAAGTCAGGGAGGCTACACCTTC | CASSPSQGGYTF
TRBJ1-2 | TRBD1 | TRBV24-1 | - | TGTGCCACCAGTGAAACCGGGACAGGGGTTGATGGCTACACCTTC | CATSETGTGVDGYTF
TRBJ2-6 | - | TRBV2 | - | TGTGCCAGCAGTTACACAGGCGCTGGGGCCAACGTCCTGACTTTC | CASSYTGAGANVLTF
TRBJ1-6 | - | TRBV13 | - | TGTGCCAGCAGCTTACACAGGCCTTCACCCCTCCACTTT | CASSLHRPSPLHF
TRBJ1-2 | TRBD1 | TRBV9 | - | TGTGCCAGCAGCCCCCCAGGGACAGGGAAGGGCTACACCTTC | CASSPPGTGKGYTF
TRBJ2-7 | - | TRBV20-1 | - | TGCAGTGCTGCGGTGTACGAGCAGTACTTC | CSAAVYEQYF
TRBJ2-3 | - | TRBV12-5 | once | TGTGCTAGTGGGACTAGTGATACGCAGTATTTT | CASGTSDTQYF
TRBJ2-7 | - | TRBV5-1 | - | TGCGCCAGCAGCTTGCAGGGTACCTTGTTGACTCTCACCTACGAGCAGTACTTC | CASSLQGTLLTLTYEQYF
TRBJ1-2 | - | TRBV6-6 | - | TGTGCCAGCAGTTATACGGGCGGGAGCTACACCTTC | CASSYTGGSYTF
TRBJ2-1 | TRBD1 | TRBV9 | few | TGTGCCAGCAGCGGAACAGGGGGCTCCTACAATGAGCAGTTCTTC | CASSGTGGSYNEQFF
TRBJ1-6 | - | TRBV7-9 | once | TGTGCCAGCTCAGACAATAATTCACCCCTCCACTTT | CASSDNNSPLHF
TRBJ2-6 | TRBD1 | TRBV7-2 | - | TGTGCCAGCAGCTCTATATCAGGGGGCGCTGGGGCCAACGTCCTGACTTTC | CASSSISGGAGANVLTF
TRBJ2-7 | TRBD1 | TRBV6-2/TRBV6-3 | once | TGTGCCAGCAGTCAAACAGGGGACGAGCAGTACTTC | CASSQTGDEQYF
TRBJ1-2 | - | TRBV10-3 | - | TGTGCCATCAGGCGACAGGCAGCTAACTATGGCTACACCTTC | CAIRRQAANYGYTF
TRBJ2-6 | - | TRBV24-1 | - | TGTGCCACCAGTGTTTCGGACTTAAGCTCTGGGGCCAACGTCCTGACTTTC | CATSVSDLSSGANVLTF
TRBJ1-1 | TRBD1 | TRBV6-5 | - | TGTGCCAGCAGTACTCGGACAGGGAAGGCTTTCTTT | CASSTRTGKAFF
TRBJ2-5 | TRBD2 | TRBV7-9 | - | TGTGCCAGCAGCTTGGGACCACTAGCGGGGAACCAAGAGACCCAGTACTTC | CASSLGPLAGNQETQYF
TRBJ2-7 | - | TRBV2 | - | TGTGCCAGCAAACCGGACTCCCCTACCTACGAGCAGTACTTC | CASKPDSPTYEQYF
TRBJ1-1 | - | TRBV6-5 | once | TGTGCCAGCAGTTACTCGGGGGGTAGCACTGAAGCTTTCTTT | CASSYSGGSTEAFF
TRBJ2-1 | TRBD1 | TRBV3-1/TRBV3-2 | - | TGTGCCAGCAGCCAAGTGGACAGGTTTTTGATCTTC | CASSQVDRFLIF
TRBJ1-1 | - | TRBV9 | - | TGTGCCAGCAGCGTAGACCCTAGAGTTGGGGGGGACACTGAAGCTTTCTTT | CASSVDPRVGGDTEAFF
TRBJ1-4 | TRBD1 | TRBV9 | - | TGTGCCAGCAGCGTAGGATCGGGACAGGGCGGTGAAAAACTGTTTTTT | CASSVGSGQGGEKLFF
TRBJ1-5 | - | TRBV4-3 | once | TGCGCCAGCAGCCAACAGGTCAACCAGCCCCAGCATTTT | CASSQQVNQPQHF
TRBJ1-5 | - | TRBV7-9 | - | TGTGCCAGCAGCGAGGAGGGCAATCAGCCCCAGCATTTT | CASSEEGNQPQHF
TRBJ2-7 | - | TRBV9 | - | TGTGCCACCCCCCGGGGTCTCTACGAGCAGTACTTC | CATPRGLYEQYF
TRBJ1-1 | - | TRBV3-1/TRBV3-2 | - | TGTGCCAGCAGCCAAGCGGACACTGAAGCTTTCTTT | CASSQADTEAFF
TRBJ1-5 | TRBD1 | TRBV6-5 | - | TGTGCCAGTAAGACAGGGGGTAGCAATCAGCCCCAGCATTTT | CASKTGGSNQPQHF
TRBJ2-1 | - | TRBV6-2/TRBV6-3 | - | TGTGCCAGCAGTTACCCCACTACAGGGATCGGGCAGTTCTTC | CASSYPTTGIGQFF
TRBJ1-1 | - | TRBV27 | - | TGTGCCAGCAGTTCTTTGGGGCCAGAAAGGGAAGCTTTCTTT | CASSSLGPEREAFF
TRBJ1-4 | - | TRBV19 | once | TGTGCCAGCGCCTCATCGGGATATAGTAATGAAAAACTGTTTTTT | CASASSGYSNEKLFF
TRBJ1-1 | - | TRBV5-1 | - | TGCGCCAGCAGCGCCATGCAGGTAACTGAAGCTTTCTTT | CASSAMQVTEAFF
TRBJ2-1 | TRBD2 | TRBV5-8 | - | TGTGCCAGCAGCTTGTTGGGTATCGGGGGGATCGGTGAGCAGTTCTTC | CASSLLGIGGIGEQFF
TRBJ1-1 | - | TRBV5-1 | - | TGCGCCAGCAGCGGGACAAGCACTGAAGCTTTCTTT | CASSGTSTEAFF
TRBJ1-4 | - | TRBV5-1 | - | TGCGCCAGCAGCCCCACGACAGCGAATAATGAAAAACTGTTTTTT | CASSPTTANNEKLFF
TRBJ2-5 | - | TRBV7-2 | - | TGTGCCAGCAGCTTAGCAGGTCTAGTCCAAGAGACCCAGTACTTC | CASSLAGLVQETQYF
TRBJ1-1 | TRBD1 | TRBV6-5 | - | TGTGCCAGCGGAGGACAGGGAAGGGGGAACACTGAAGCTTTCTTT | CASGGQGRGNTEAFF
TRBJ2-1 | - | TRBV6-5 | few | TGTGCCAGCAGCCCCGGGACACTTGGGGTGAATGAGCAGTTCTTC | CASSPGTLGVNEQFF
TRBJ1-4 | TRBD1 | TRBV5-4 | - | TGTGCCAGCAGCTTGGGGGGCCCCACAGGGGGGGAAAAACTGTTTTTT | CASSLGGPTGGEKLFF
TRBJ1-5 | TRBD1 | TRBV6-2/TRBV6-3 | once | TGTGCCAGCAGTTACCGTCGGGACAGGGGGCGCATCGAGCCCCAGCATTTT | CASSYRRDRGRIEPQHF
TRBJ2-7 | TRBD2 | TRBV2 | - | TGTGCCAGCATTTGGGGGGGGGTCCACGAGCAGTACTTC | CASIWGGVHEQYF
TRBJ2-7 | TRBD1 | TRBV6-4 | - | TGTGCCAGCAGTGGCCCTCCAGACAGGGACTCCTACGAGCAGTACTTC | CASSGPPDRDSYEQYF